This entry lists 24 T cell receptor beta chains sequenced from one sample in a study of cytomegalovirus exposure and HLA in healthy donors. The study ran its PCR with 60 Vbeta and 13 Jbeta primers. Libraries were prepared by immunoSEQ multiplex PCR; TCRdb keeps only in-frame clonotypes and omits some of them. The repertoire holds over 200,000 clones, approximately 82% seen once, with 0.58% in the top ten. The source material was PBMCs. These receptor sequences come from a woman aged 40 to 50 in good health and CMV-seronegative.

The rearrangement joins TRBV30 to TRBJ2-7; TRBD1 is a possible D gene (5 bases). This CDR3 has 12 residues. The germline V and J ends were trimmed by 3 bases and 2 bases, with 8 bases remaining between them. Germline CDR1 reads GTSNPN; CDR2 reads SVGIG (reference sequence). The CDR3 loop is CAWRGPAYEQYF. The CDR3 coding sequence is TGTGCCTGGAGGGGGCCGGCCTACGAGCAGTACTTC.

CDR3 loop: CASSLPGGFEGELFF. In DNA, the CDR3 is TGTGCCAGCAGCTTACCAGGGGGGTTTGAGGGGGAGCTGTTTTTT. This chain links TRBV11-1 with TRBJ2-2, with a weak D call TRBD1 (7 bases). The V gene's germline CDR1 is SGHAT and CDR2 FQDESV (reference sequence). The CDR3 spans 15 residues. Trimming removed 2 bases at V and 8 bases at J, with 15 bases between.

The J gene is TRBJ2-1, the V gene TRBV30, with TRBD1 matching 7 bases. V lost 1 base to trimming and J lost 1 base; unmatched junction nucleotides: 4. CDR1 and CDR2 from the germline V gene are GTSNPN and SVGIG (reference sequence). This CDR3 comprises 15 residues. CDR3 sequence reads: CAWSAQTGSYNEQFF. CDR3 DNA: TGTGCCTGGAGTGCCCAGACAGGGTCCTACAATGAGCAGTTCTTC.

This clone was counted a few times. DNA for the CDR3: TGTGCCAGCAGGGCCGGGACAGGGCATAATGAAAAACTGTTTTTT. This codes for CASRAGTGHNEKLFF. This sequence joins TRBV2 and TRBJ1-4; 9 positions match TRBD1. The CDR3 is made up of 15 amino acids. Losses at the gene ends were 6 bases for V and 4 bases for J; bases not matched to a gene: 6. Looked up from germline, CDR1 is SNHLY and CDR2 is FYNNEI.

This clone was counted a few times. This chain links TRBV7-9 with TRBJ2-6, with 7 bases lining up with TRBD1. Germline CDR1 and CDR2: SEHNR and FQNEAQ (reference sequence). The CDR3 runs 19 residues. V trimming: 2 bases; J trimming: 0 bases; junction bases outside the gene matches: 10. The CDR3 region is CASSLPPGDSLSGANVLTF. The CDR3 DNA is TGTGCCAGCAGCTTACCCCCCGGGGACAGTCTCTCTGGGGCCAACGTCCTGACTTTC.

The rearrangement uses TRBV11-2 and TRBJ1-2, with a possible D match to TRBD1 (6 bases). Trimming stripped 5 bases from V and 4 bases from J, with 17 bases between. Germline V CDR1 and CDR2: SGHAT, FQNNGV. This CDR3 contains 15 residues. The CDR3 nucleotides are TGTGCCAGCAGCGCTAGGGAGGGACAAACCTATGGCTACACCTTC. Its protein is CASSAREGQTYGYTF.

The chain recombines TRBV7-8 with TRBJ1-2, with 7 bases aligning to TRBD1. The CDR3 runs to 12 residues. J gave up 14 bases and V 5 bases, and 11 bases lay outside the gene matches. The germline V gene has CDR1 SGHVS and CDR2 FQNEAQ. Here the CDR3 reads CASSRDSPEETF. CDR3 in DNA: TGTGCCAGCAGCCGGGACAGCCCCGAGGAGACCTTC. Together with reference TRBV7-8 and TRBJ1-2, the CDR3 gives the full variable domain: GAGVSQSPRYKVAKRGQDVALRCDPISGHVSLFWYQQALGQGPEFLTYFQNEAQLDKSGLPSDRFFAERPEGSVSTLKIQRTQQEDSAVYLCASSRDSPEETFGSGTRLTVV.

This clone has only a few counts. V is TRBV30 and J is TRBJ2-1, with TRBD1 as a possible D gene (6 bases). This CDR3 region has 12 residues. V lost 2 bases to trimming and J lost 8 bases, with 10 bases between them. In germline, CDR1 is GTSNPN, CDR2 SVGIG (reference sequence). The CDR3 region has the DNA TGTGCCTGGAGTCGACAGGTGCATGAGCAGTTCTTC. Translated, it gives CAWSRQVHEQFF.

This clone was observed a handful of times. This rearrangement joins TRBV6-6 to TRBJ2-5, with 9 bases that match TRBD1. The V and J ends lost 4 bases and 4 bases, in that order; junction bases with no gene match: 10. Germline values: CDR1 MNHNY, CDR2 SVGAGI (reference sequence). The CDR3 runs to 16 residues. The CDR3 reads CASSSQGQGGRETQYF. CDR3 DNA sequence: TGTGCCAGCAGTTCTCAGGGACAGGGCGGGCGAGAGACCCAGTACTTC.

The V call is TRBV5-5, the J call TRBJ1-1; no definite D call. The CDR3 runs 14 residues. Germline CDR1 and CDR2: SGHKS and YYEKEE (reference sequence). Trimming cost V 0 bases and J 2 bases, with 8 bases left between them. CDR3 region: CASSLEWANTEAFF. In nucleotides, the CDR3 is TGTGCCAGCAGCTTGGAATGGGCTAACACTGAAGCTTTCTTT.

The V and J genes are TRBV5-1 and TRBJ2-3, with 8 bases that match TRBD2. V dropped 0 bases and J dropped 0; count of bases not matched to a gene: 9. Germline V CDR1 and CDR2: SGHRS, YFSETQ. CDR3 length: 18 amino acids. As DNA, the CDR3 is TGCGCCAGCAGCTTGGCCGGGGGTAGCGGGACTAGCACAGATACGCAGTATTTT. It codes for CASSLAGGSGTSTDTQYF.

V gene TRBV5-1 combines with J gene TRBJ1-1; D is possibly TRBD1 (6 bases). The CDR3 length is 13 residues. Germline values: CDR1 SGHRS, CDR2 YFSETQ. V was clipped by 4 bases and J by 7 bases, with 14 bases between them. The CDR3 is CASSLQGSGEAFF. CDR3 DNA sequence: TGCGCCAGCAGCCTACAGGGATCGGGTGAAGCTTTCTTT.

This sequence joins TRBV10-3 and TRBJ2-5; D not certain. Between the trimmed V and J ends, which lost 5 bases and 1 base, there was a span of 5 bases. The CDR3 extends over 12 amino acids. Germline V gene lookup returns CDR1 ENHRY and CDR2 SYGVKD. The CDR3 protein is CAISNSQETQYF. DNA of the CDR3: TGTGCCATCAGTAACAGCCAAGAGACCCAGTACTTC.

The chain combines TRBV19 with TRBJ2-2; no definite D call. There are 17 residues in the CDR3. Trimming pared 7 bases from V and 0 bases from J, leaving 18 bases between. Germline-derived CDR1 and CDR2 are LNHDA and SQIVND (reference sequence). The CDR3 nucleotides are TGTGCCAGTACTAAGACCCCGACACTCGCGAACACCGGGGAGCTGTTTTTT. Its protein product is CASTKTPTLANTGELFF.

This chain uses TRBV28 with TRBJ1-2; no firm D call. Trimming left V 4 bases short and J 2 bases short, with 5 bases between. The CDR3 has 12 amino acids. Germline V CDR1 and CDR2: MDHEN, SYDVKM. The CDR3 reads CASSSLNYGYTF. DNA of the CDR3: TGTGCCAGCAGTTCCTTAAACTATGGCTACACCTTC.

This sequence joins TRBV27 and TRBJ2-5; 9 positions match TRBD2. This CDR3 region has 15 residues. The germline V gene encodes CDR1 MNHEY and CDR2 SMNVEV (reference sequence). Trimming at V came to 7 bases and at J to 2 bases, leaving 8 bases not matched to a gene. This CDR3 is CASKRLAVRQETQYF. CDR3 bases: TGTGCCAGCAAGAGACTAGCGGTCCGTCAAGAGACCCAGTACTTC.

The CDR3 loop is CASSQNSGWTEAFF. The DNA for the CDR3 is TGTGCCAGCAGCCAAAACAGCGGGTGGACTGAAGCTTTCTTT. The chain has TRBV14 and TRBJ1-1; D unclear. Germline CDR1 reads SGHDN; CDR2 reads FVKESK. Trimming removed 2 bases from V and 5 bases from J, with 12 bases in between. The CDR3 spans 14 residues. The full variable domain, completed using reference TRBV14 and TRBJ1-1, is EAGVTQFPSHSVIEKGQTVTLRCDPISGHDNLYWYRRVMGKEIKFLLHFVKESKQDESGMPNNRFLAERTGGTYSTLKVQPAELEDSGVYFCASSQNSGWTEAFFGQGTRLTVV.

The genes are TRBV5-1 and TRBJ1-3; D is unclear. Trimming left V 4 bases short and J 0 bases short, with 8 bases between. The CDR3 consists of 14 residues. Germline V lookup: CDR1 SGHRS, CDR2 YFSETQ. CDR3: CASSPRSSGNTIYF. CDR3 in DNA: TGCGCCAGCAGCCCACGGAGCTCTGGAAACACCATATATTTT.

The chain couples TRBV19 to TRBJ1-1; TRBD1 is a possible D gene (6 bases). The CDR3 totals 15 residues. The germline gives CDR1 LNHDA, CDR2 SQIVND (reference sequence). Trimming shortened V by 5 bases and J by 1 base, and 14 bases separated the two germline ends. CDR3 in amino acids: CASSPYRDRNTEAFF. In DNA, the CDR3 is TGTGCCAGTAGTCCCTACAGGGACCGGAACACTGAAGCTTTCTTT.

The genes are TRBV5-1 and TRBJ2-5, with D perhaps TRBD2 (6 bases). This CDR3 spans 14 amino acids. Germline lookup yields CDR1 SGHRS and CDR2 YFSETQ. The V gene lost 3 bases and the J gene lost 5 bases, with 14 bases spanning the gap. CDR3 nucleotide sequence: TGCGCCAGCAGCTATCGGACTACTGGGGAGACCCAGTACTTC. This sequence encodes CASSYRTTGETQYF. The full variable domain, its missing parts supplied by reference TRBV5-1 and TRBJ2-5, is KAGVTQTPRYLIKTRGQQVTLSCSPISGHRSVSWYQQTPGQGLQFLFEYFSETQRNKGNFPGRFSGRQFSNSRSEMNVSTLELGDSALYLCASSYRTTGETQYFGPGTRLLVL.

V gene TRBV7-2 combines with J gene TRBJ1-1, with 8 bases that match TRBD1. CDR3 length: 14 amino acids. The V gene end was trimmed by 2 bases and the J gene end by 6 bases; junction bases not matched to a gene: 5. Germline lookup yields CDR1 SGHTA and CDR2 FQGNSA. This CDR3 reads CASSLHRGVSEAFF. The CDR3 DNA sequence: TGTGCCAGCAGCTTACACAGGGGGGTCTCTGAAGCTTTCTTT.

The CDR3 region has the DNA TGTGCCAGCAGCTCCGACAGCCGTTCAGGGGGTGGAAAACTGTTTTTT. Protein sequence: CASSSDSRSGGGKLFF. The gene calls are TRBV7-2 and TRBJ1-4; TRBD1 agrees at 7 bases. J lost 10 bases, V lost 4 bases, and 15 bases had no gene match. Germline CDR1 SGHTA, CDR2 FQGNSA. This CDR3 has 16 amino acids.

The chain joins TRBV4-3 to TRBJ1-2; 7 bases agree with TRBD1. CDR1 and CDR2 from the germline V gene are LGHNA and YSLEER. The CDR3 totals 17 residues. The V segment lost 0 bases and the J segment 4 bases; nucleotides outside the gene matches: 11. The CDR3 spells CASSQDTGQGEIYGYTF. The CDR3 coding sequence is TGCGCCAGCAGCCAAGATACAGGGCAGGGGGAAATCTATGGCTACACCTTC.

J is TRBJ1-4 and V is TRBV6-1; D is perhaps TRBD1 (5 bases). CDR1 is MNHNS and CDR2 is SASEGT in the germline V gene. This CDR3 is built from 16 residues. Deletions cut 1 base from V and 4 bases from J, with 13 bases between. The chain's CDR3 is CASSEGHGTGNEKLFF. The DNA of the CDR3 is TGTGCCAGCAGTGAAGGCCACGGGACTGGTAATGAAAAACTGTTTTTT.